The 4 T cell receptor beta chains given below trace back to one sample, sequenced in a study of T cells in Graves' hyperthyroidism and ophthalmopathy. Using RNA transcripts as the source, TCR beta CDR3 regions were amplified. HTBI primers were used for first-round RT-PCR of the TCR CDR3. TCRdb ran MiXCR on the multiplex PCR reads and lists one entry per CDR3 protein. The sample has roughly 61,000 distinct CDR3 sequences; roughly 50% are singletons. The specimen sequenced was blood. Every receptor here comes from a woman aged 55 to 70 with Graves' ophthalmopathy.

The sample holds many counts of this clonotype. V is TRBV27 and J is TRBJ1-6; no clear D. CDR1 and CDR2 from the germline V gene are MNHEY and SMNVEV (reference sequence). CDR3 length: 15 residues. V was trimmed by 5 bases and J by 5 bases, leaving 13 bases between them. Here the CDR3 DNA reads TGTGCCAGCAGTAGGGCAAGGCCGAATAATTCACCCCTCCACTTT. Translated: CASSRARPNNSPLHF.

This sequence joins TRBV7-9 and TRBJ2-3; D is possibly TRBD1 or TRBD2 (5 bases each). Trimming cost V 0 bases and J 2 bases, with 12 bases left between them. The CDR3 covers 16 residues. Germline-derived CDR1 and CDR2 are SEHNR and FQNEAQ (reference sequence). CDR3 DNA sequence: TGTGCCAGCAGCTTAGCGAGGGGCCATACCACAGATACGCAGTATTTT. Encoded protein: CASSLARGHTTDTQYF.

In the case of this clonotype: A read error is likely, as this CDR3 ends without the conserved phenylalanine or tryptophan. The DNA is omitted, as the CDR3 cannot be located on it reliably, and the CDR3 follows TCRdb's listing. V and J are TRBV2 and TRBJ2-1; the DNA was not used to check the table's D call, TRBD2. Ends included, the CDR3 has 13 residues. Germline CDR1 is SNHLY and CDR2 is FYNNEI. The CDR3 sequence: CASSGLSYNEQTP.

The chain is built from TRBV29-1 and TRBJ2-3; TRBD1 matches 11 bases. The CDR3 has 15 residues. With V trimmed by 5 bases and J by 8 bases, 12 bases remained unmatched. Germline CDR1 is SQVTM and CDR2 is ANQGSEA. DNA for the CDR3: TGCAGCGTTACCCGGGGAGGGACAGGGGGGTCTACGCAGTATTTT. Encoded protein: CSVTRGGTGGSTQYF.